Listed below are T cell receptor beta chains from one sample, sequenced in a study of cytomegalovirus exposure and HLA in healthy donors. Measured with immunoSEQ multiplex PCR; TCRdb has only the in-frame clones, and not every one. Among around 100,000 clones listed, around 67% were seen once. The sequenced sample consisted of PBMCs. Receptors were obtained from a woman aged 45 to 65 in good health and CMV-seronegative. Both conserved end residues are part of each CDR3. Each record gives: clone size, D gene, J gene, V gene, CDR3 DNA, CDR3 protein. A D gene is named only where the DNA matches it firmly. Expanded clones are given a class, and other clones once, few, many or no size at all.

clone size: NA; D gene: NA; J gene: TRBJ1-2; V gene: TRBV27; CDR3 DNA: TGTGCCAGCAGTTTTATAAACAGTCCATATGGCTACACCTTC; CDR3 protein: CASSFINSPYGYTF
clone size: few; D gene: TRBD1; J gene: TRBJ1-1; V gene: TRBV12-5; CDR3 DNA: TGTGCTAGTGGTTTAACCTTGACAGGGGACAAGAACACTGAAGCTTTCTTT; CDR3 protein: CASGLTLTGDKNTEAFF
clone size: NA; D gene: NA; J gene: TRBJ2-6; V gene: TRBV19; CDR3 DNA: TGTGCCAGTAGCTCCTTGGGGGCCAACGTCCTGACTTTC; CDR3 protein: CASSSLGANVLTF
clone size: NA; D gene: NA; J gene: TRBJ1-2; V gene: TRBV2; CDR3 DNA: TGTGCCAGCAGTGAAGACCCAGGATACACCTATGGCTACACCTTC; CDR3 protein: CASSEDPGYTYGYTF
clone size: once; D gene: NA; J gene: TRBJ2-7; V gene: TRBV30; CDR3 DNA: TGTGCCTGGAGGACCCGACAGACCCTCACCTACGAGCAGTACTTC; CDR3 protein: CAWRTRQTLTYEQYF
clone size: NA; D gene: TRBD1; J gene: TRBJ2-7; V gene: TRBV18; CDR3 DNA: TGTGCCAGCTCACCCGGGACAGGGGGCTCCGAGCAGTACTTC; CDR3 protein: CASSPGTGGSEQYF
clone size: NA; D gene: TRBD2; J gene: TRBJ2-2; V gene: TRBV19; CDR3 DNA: TGTGCCAGTAGTATTGTTCGGGGGGGCCAGTCCGGGGAGCTGTTTTTT; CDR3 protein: CASSIVRGGQSGELFF
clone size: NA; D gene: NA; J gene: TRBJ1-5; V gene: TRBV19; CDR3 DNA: TGTGCCAGTGCTGGCGACACCTCCAATCAGCCCCAGCATTTT; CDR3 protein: CASAGDTSNQPQHF
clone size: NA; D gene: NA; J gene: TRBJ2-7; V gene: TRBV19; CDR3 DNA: TGTGCCAGTAGTACCCTTTTCGGGGGGCCCGGGCAGTACTTC; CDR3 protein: CASSTLFGGPGQYF
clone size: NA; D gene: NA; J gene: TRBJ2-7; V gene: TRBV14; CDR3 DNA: TGTGCCAGCAGCCCTTGGGGGGGCGGAATTACCTACGAGCAGTACTTC; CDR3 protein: CASSPWGGGITYEQYF
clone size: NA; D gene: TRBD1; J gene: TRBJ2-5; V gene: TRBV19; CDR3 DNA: TGTGCCAGTAGTACGACAGGGTACCAAGAGACCCAGTACTTC; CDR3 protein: CASSTTGYQETQYF
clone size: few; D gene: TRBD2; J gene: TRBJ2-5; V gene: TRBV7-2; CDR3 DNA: TGTGCCAGCAGCCCGGGACTAGCGGGAGGGCAAGAGACCCAGTACTTC; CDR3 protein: CASSPGLAGGQETQYF
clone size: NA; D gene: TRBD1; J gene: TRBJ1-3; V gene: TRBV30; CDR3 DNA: TGTGCCTTCAAACAGGGGCCTGGAAACACCATATATTTT; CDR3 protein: CAFKQGPGNTIYF
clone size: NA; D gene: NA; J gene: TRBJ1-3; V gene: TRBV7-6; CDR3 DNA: TGTGCCAGCAGCATGCTTCAGGGTCTTCCTGGAAACACCATATATTTT; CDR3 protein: CASSMLQGLPGNTIYF
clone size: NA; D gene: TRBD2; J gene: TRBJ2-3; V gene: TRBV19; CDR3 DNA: TGTGCCAGTAGTCCCCGGGGACTAGCGGGACGATACACAGATACGCAGTATTTT; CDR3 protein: CASSPRGLAGRYTDTQYF
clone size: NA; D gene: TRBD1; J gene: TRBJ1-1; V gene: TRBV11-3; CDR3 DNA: TGTGCCAGCAGCTTAGACCAGGGGGCCAACACTGAAGCTTTCTTT; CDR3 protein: CASSLDQGANTEAFF
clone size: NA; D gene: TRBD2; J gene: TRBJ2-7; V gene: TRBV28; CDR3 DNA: TGTGCCAGCAGTTATAGCGGGAGGCCCAATAAGTTCTTC; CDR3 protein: CASSYSGRPNKFF
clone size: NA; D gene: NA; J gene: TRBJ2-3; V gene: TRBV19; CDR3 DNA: TGTGCCAGTAGTATAGGGGGGCCAAGCACAGATACGCAGTATTTT; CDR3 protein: CASSIGGPSTDTQYF
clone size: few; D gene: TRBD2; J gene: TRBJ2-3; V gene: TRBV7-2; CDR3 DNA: TGTGCCAGCAGCATACTGATAGCGGGGCGCACAGATACGCAGTATTTT; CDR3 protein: CASSILIAGRTDTQYF
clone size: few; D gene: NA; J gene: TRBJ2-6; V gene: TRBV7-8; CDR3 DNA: TGTGCCAGCAGCACGGGACTCCTCTCTGGGGCCAACGTCCTGACTTTC; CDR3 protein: CASSTGLLSGANVLTF
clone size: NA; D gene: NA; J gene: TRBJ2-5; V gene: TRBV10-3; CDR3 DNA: TGTGCCATCAGTGAAAATGAGGACAGTTATGAGACCCAGTACTTC; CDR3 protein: CAISENEDSYETQYF
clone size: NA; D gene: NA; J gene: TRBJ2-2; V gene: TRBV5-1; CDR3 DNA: TGCGCCAGCAGCTTGTCGTCGCGGAACACCGGGGAGCTGTTTTTT; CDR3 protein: CASSLSSRNTGELFF
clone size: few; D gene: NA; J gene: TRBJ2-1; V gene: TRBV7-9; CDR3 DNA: TGTGCCAGCAGCTTCCCTCAATCCGGTGAGCAGTTCTTC; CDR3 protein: CASSFPQSGEQFF
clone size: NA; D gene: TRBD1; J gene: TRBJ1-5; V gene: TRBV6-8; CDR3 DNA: TGTGCCAGCAGTAGGGACAGGAATAGCAATCAGCCCCAGCATTTT; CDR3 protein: CASSRDRNSNQPQHF
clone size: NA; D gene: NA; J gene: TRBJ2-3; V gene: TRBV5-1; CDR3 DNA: TGCGCCAGCAGTTCGGTACCAGATACGCAGTATTTT; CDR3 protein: CASSSVPDTQYF
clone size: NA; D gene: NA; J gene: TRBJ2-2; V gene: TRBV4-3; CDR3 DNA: TGCGCCAGCAGCCACTTTTGGGGCGGGAACACCGGGGAGCTGTTTTTT; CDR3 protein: CASSHFWGGNTGELFF
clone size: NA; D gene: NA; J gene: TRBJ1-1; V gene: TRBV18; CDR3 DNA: TGTGCCAGCTCACCACTACGGACAGAGAACACTGAAGCTTTCTTT; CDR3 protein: CASSPLRTENTEAFF
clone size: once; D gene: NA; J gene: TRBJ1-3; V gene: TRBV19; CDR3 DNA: TGTGCCAGTAGTATAACCCCCACAGAAGTTGCTGGAAACACCATATATTTT; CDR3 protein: CASSITPTEVAGNTIYF
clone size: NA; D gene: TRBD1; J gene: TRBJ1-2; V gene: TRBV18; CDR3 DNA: TGTGCCAGCTCTCAACAGGGGGACTATGGCTACACCTTC; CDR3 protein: CASSQQGDYGYTF
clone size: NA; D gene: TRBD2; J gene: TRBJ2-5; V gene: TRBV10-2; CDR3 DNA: TGCGCCAGCAGTGACCGCGGGAGAGTCGGAGAGACCCAGTACTTC; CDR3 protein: CASSDRGRVGETQYF
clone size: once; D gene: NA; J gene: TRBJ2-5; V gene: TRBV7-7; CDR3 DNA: TGTGCCAGCAGCCCGGTGGACTGGAAAGAGACCCAGTACTTC; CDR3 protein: CASSPVDWKETQYF
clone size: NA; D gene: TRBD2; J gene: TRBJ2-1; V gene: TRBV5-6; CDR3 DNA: TGTGCCAGCAGAAGGGCGGGAGGGCCTCAGGGTGAGCAGTTCTTC; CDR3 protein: CASRRAGGPQGEQFF
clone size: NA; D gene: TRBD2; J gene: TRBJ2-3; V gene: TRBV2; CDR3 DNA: TGTGCCAGCAGTTTCGGGACTAGCGGCACAGATACGCAGTATTTT; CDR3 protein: CASSFGTSGTDTQYF
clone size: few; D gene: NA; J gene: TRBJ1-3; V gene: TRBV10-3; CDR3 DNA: TGTGCCATCAGTGAGGTCGCAGGGCACTCTGGAAACACCATATATTTT; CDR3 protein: CAISEVAGHSGNTIYF
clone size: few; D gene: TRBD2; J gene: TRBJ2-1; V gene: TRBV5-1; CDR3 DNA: TGCGCCAGCAGCTTGTCCGGGACTAGCGGGAGCAATGAGCAGTTCTTC; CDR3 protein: CASSLSGTSGSNEQFF
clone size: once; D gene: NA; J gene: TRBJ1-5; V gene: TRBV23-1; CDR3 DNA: TGCGCCAGCAGTCACCTACCAGGGGCTCGGCAGCCCCAGCATTTT; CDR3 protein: CASSHLPGARQPQHF
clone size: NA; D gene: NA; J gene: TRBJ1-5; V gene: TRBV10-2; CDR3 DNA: TGCGCCAGCACCAACCCAGGGGATCAGCCCCAGCATTTT; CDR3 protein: CASTNPGDQPQHF